This T cell receptor (beta chain) is from a study of post-analysis software for immune sequencing data. About the research overall: The courses of disease that were included comprised relapsing-remitting, secondary progressive and progressive-relapsing multiple sclerosis.

Study-level results: Controls' normalized Chao1 diversity significantly exceeded that of multiple sclerosis patients. Analysis by F measure revealed that same-batch samples clustered strongly together.

To note about this clonotype: The antigen is unknown.

Each TCR beta cDNA library carried unique molecular identifiers. Out of roughly 0.85 to 11 million T cells, 450,000 to 600,000 cDNA molecules were generated. TCRdb redid the calling of the PCR reads with MiXCR, one entry per CDR3 protein. Found here are hundreds of thousands of distinct CDR3 sequences, around 60% of them singletons; the top ten hold approximately 11%. The sequenced sample was blood. The TCR originated in a girl aged 2 to 9 with multiple sclerosis.

CDR3 loop: CSAQSPGEGGETQYF. The DNA for the CDR3 is TGCAGTGCCCAATCTCCCGGCGAGGGGGGAGAGACCCAGTACTTC. The chain uses TRBV20-1 and TRBJ2-5, with D tentatively TRBD1 or TRBD2 (6 bases each). CDR3 size: 15 residues. V lost 6 bases and J lost 4, with 21 bases in between. Germline V gene data show CDR1 as DFQATT and CDR2 as SNEGSKA (reference sequence).